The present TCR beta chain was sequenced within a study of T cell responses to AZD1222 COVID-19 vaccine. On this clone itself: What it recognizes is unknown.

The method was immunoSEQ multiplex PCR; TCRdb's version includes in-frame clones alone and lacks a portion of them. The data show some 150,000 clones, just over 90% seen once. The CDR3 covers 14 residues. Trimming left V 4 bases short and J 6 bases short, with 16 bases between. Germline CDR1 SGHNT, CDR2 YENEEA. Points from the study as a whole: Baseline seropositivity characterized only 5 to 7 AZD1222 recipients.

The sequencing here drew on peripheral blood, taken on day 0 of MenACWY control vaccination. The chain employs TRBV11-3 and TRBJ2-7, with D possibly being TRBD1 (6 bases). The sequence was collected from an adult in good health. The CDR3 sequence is CASSSYDRSSEQYF. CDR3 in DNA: TGTGCCAGCAGCTCTTACGACAGGAGCTCCGAGCAGTACTTC.